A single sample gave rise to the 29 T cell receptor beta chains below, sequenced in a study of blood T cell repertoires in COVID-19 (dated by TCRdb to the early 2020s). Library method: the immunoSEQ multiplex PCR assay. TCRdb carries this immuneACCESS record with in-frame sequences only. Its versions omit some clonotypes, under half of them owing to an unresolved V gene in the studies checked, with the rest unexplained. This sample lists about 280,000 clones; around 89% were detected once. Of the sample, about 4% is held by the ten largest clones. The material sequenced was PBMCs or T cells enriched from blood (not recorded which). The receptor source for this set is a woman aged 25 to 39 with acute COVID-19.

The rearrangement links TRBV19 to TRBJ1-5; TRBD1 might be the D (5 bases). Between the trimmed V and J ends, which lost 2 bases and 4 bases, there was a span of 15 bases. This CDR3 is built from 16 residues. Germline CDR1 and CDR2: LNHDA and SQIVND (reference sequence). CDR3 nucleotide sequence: TGTGCCAGTAGTATATCTCGAAATCCAGGGAATCAGCCCCAGCATTTT. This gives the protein CASSISRNPGNQPQHF.

Written as DNA, the CDR3 is TGTGCCAGCATCGACGGGGGGGACACTGAAGCTTTCTTT. It encodes CASIDGGDTEAFF. This rearrangement joins TRBV12-3 or TRBV12-4 to TRBJ1-1; possible D gene TRBD1, 5 bases. The CDR3 contains 13 residues. V was cut by 7 bases and J by 3 bases, with 12 bases left in between.

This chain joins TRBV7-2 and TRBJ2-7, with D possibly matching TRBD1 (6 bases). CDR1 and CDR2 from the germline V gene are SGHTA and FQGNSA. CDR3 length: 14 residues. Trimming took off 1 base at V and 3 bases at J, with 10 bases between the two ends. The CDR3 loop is CASSLGQANYEQYF. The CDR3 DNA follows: TGTGCCAGCAGCTTAGGACAGGCGAACTACGAGCAGTACTTC.

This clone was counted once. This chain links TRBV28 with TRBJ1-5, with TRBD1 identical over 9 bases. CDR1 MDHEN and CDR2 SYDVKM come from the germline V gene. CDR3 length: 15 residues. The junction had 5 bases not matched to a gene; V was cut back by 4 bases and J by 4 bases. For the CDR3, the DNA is TGTGCCAGCAGTTCGACAGGGGGTTTAAATCAGCCCCAGCATTTT. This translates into CASSSTGGLNQPQHF.

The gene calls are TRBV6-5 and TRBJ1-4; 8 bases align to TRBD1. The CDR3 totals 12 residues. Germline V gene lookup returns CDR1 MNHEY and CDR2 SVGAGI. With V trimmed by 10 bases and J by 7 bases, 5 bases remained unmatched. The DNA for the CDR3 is TGTGCCACCCGGGACAGGAGTGAAAAACTGTTTTTT. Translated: CATRDRSEKLFF.

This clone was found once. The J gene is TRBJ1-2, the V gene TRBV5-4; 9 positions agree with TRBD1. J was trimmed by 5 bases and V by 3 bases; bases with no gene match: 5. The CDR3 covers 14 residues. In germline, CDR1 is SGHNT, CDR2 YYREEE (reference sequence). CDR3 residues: CASSWGTGNYGYTF. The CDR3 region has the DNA TGTGCCAGCAGCTGGGGGACAGGGAATTATGGCTACACCTTC.

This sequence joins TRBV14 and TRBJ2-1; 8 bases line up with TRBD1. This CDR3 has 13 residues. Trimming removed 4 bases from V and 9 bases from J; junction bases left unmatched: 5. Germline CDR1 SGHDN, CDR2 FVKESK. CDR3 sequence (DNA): TGTGCCAGCAGCCCCAGGGGGCACGCTGAGCAGTTCTTC. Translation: CASSPRGHAEQFF.

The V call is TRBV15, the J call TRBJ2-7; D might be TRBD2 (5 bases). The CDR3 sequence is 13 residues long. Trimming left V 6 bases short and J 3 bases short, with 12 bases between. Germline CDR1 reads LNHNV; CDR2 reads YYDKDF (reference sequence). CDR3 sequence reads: CATRGGQLYEQYF. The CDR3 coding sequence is TGTGCCACCAGGGGCGGGCAGCTCTACGAGCAGTACTTC.

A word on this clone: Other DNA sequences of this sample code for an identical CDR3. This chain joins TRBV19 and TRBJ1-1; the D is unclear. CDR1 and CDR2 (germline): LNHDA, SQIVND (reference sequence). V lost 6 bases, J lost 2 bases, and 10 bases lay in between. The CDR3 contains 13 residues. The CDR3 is CASSVTRNTEAFF. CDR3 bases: TGTGCCAGTAGCGTGACAAGAAACACTGAAGCTTTCTTT.

The DNA for the CDR3 is TGTGCCAGTAGTATAGTTCGAGACAGGGTAAGGGACACTGAAGCTTTCTTT. Translated: CASSIVRDRVRDTEAFF. V usage is TRBV19 and J usage is TRBJ1-1; 7 bases map to TRBD1. V gave up 1 base and J gave up 3 bases; unmatched junction bases: 11. Germline V CDR1 and CDR2: LNHDA, SQIVND (reference sequence). This CDR3 has 17 amino acids.

The CDR3 coding sequence is TGTGCCAGCAGTGGCGTGGGGACTCCTAACGAGCAGTACTTC. It encodes CASSGVGTPNEQYF. V is TRBV27 and J is TRBJ2-7; maybe TRBD2 (6 bases). V was clipped by 5 bases and J by 5 bases, with 16 bases between them. The germline CDR1 and CDR2 sequences are MNHEY and SMNVEV (reference sequence). This CDR3 has 14 residues.

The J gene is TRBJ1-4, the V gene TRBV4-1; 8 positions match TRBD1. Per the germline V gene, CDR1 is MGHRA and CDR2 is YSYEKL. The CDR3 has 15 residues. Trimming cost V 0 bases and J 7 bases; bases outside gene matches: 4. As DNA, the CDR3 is TGCGCCAGCAGCCAAGATGGCAGGGGGCCTGAAAAACTGTTTTTT. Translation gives CASSQDGRGPEKLFF.

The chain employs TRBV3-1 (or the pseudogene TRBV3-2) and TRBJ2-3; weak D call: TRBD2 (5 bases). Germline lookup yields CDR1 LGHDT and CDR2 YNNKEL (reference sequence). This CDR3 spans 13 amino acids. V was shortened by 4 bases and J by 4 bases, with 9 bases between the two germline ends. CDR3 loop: CASSRAVSDTQYF. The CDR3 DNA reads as TGTGCCAGCAGCCGAGCGGTATCAGATACGCAGTATTTT.

The CDR3 DNA follows: TGTGCCAGTAGTATGGGACTAGCGGGAGGTTTACAAGAGACCCAGTACTTC. It codes for CASSMGLAGGLQETQYF. The gene calls are TRBV19 and TRBJ2-5, with 15 positions matching TRBD2. V was clipped by 3 bases and J by 2 bases; unmatched bases: 4. The germline V gene has CDR1 LNHDA and CDR2 SQIVND (reference sequence). CDR3 length equals 17 residues.

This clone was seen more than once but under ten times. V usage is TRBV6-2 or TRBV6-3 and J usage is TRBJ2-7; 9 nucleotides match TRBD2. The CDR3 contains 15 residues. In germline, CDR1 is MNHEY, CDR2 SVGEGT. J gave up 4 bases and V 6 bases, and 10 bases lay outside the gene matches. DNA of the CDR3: TGTGCCAGCAGCGACCACAGCGGGAGGTTATACGAGCAGTACTTC. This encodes CASSDHSGRLYEQYF.

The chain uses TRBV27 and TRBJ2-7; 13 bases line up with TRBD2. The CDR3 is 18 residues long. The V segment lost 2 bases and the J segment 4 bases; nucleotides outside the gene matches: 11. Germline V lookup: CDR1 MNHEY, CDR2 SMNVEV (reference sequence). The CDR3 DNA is TGTGCCAGCAGTTTACCCCCCCAACTAGCGGGAGGGTTATACGAGCAGTACTTC. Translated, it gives CASSLPPQLAGGLYEQYF.

CDR3 coding DNA: TGTGCCAGTTGGTCAGGGATTGGCACTGAAGCTTTCTTT. This codes for CASWSGIGTEAFF. V and J are TRBV27 and TRBJ1-1, with D possibly TRBD1 on 5 matching bases. Deletions cut 9 bases from V and 4 bases from J, with 15 bases between. Germline CDR1 is MNHEY and CDR2 is SMNVEV (reference sequence). The CDR3 runs 13 residues.

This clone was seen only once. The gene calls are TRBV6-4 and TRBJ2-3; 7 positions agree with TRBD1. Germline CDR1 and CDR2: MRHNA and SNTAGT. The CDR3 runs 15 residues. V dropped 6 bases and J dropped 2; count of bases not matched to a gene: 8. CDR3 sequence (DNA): TGTGCCAGCAGCGTTACAGGGGACCTCACAGATACGCAGTATTTT. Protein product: CASSVTGDLTDTQYF.

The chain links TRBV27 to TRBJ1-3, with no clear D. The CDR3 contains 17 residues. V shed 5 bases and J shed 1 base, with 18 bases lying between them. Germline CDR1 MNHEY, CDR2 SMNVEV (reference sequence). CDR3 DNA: TGTGCCAGCAGTCTCCGAGGAGGACTGAGTTCTGGAAACACCATATATTTT. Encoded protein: CASSLRGGLSSGNTIYF.

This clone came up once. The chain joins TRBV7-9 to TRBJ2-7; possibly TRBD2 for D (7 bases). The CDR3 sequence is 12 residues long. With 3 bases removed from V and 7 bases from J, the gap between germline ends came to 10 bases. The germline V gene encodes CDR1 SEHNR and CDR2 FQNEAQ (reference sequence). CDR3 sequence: CASSFSGTEQYF. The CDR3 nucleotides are TGTGCCAGCAGCTTCAGCGGGACAGAGCAGTACTTC.

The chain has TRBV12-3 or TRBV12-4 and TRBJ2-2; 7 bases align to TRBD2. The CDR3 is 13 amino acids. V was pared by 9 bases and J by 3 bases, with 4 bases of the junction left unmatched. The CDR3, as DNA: TGTGCCAGTAGGGAGGGGCACACCGGGGAGCTGTTTTTT. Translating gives CASREGHTGELFF.

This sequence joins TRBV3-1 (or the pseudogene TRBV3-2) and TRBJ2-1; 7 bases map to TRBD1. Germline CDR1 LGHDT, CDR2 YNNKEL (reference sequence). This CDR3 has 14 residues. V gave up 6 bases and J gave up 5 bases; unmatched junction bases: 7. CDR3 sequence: CASRFIGTDNEQFF. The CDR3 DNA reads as TGTGCCAGCAGATTTATCGGGACAGACAATGAGCAGTTCTTC.

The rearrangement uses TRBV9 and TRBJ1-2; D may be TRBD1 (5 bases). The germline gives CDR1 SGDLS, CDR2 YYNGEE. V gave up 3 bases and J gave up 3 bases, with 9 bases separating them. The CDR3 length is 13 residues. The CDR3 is CASSDRPDYGYTF. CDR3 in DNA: TGTGCCAGCAGCGACAGGCCTGACTATGGCTACACCTTC.

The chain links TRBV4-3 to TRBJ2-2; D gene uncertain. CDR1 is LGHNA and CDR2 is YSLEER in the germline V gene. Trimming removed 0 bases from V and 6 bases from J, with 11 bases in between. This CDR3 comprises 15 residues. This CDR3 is CASSQDAKLPGELFF. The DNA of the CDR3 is TGCGCCAGCAGCCAAGATGCCAAGCTCCCCGGGGAGCTGTTTTTT.

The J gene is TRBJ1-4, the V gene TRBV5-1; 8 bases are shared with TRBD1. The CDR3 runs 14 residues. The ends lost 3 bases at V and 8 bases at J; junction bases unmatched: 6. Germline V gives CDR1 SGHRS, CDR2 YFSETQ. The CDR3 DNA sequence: TGCGCCAGCAGCTCAGGGGGCGCTGGGGAAAAACTGTTTTTT. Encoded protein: CASSSGGAGEKLFF.

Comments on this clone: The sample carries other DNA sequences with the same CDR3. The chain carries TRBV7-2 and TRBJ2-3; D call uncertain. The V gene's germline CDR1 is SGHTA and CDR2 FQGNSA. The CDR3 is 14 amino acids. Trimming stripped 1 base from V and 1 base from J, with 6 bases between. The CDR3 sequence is CASSLGSGTDTQYF. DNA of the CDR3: TGTGCCAGCAGCTTAGGCAGCGGCACAGATACGCAGTATTTT.

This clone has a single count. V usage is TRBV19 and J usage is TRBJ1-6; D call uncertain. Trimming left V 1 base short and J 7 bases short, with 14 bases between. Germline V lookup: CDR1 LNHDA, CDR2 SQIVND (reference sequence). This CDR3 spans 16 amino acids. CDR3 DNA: TGTGCCAGTAGTATAGGCCCAGGAAGTTGGAATTCACCCCTCCACTTT. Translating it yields CASSIGPGSWNSPLHF.

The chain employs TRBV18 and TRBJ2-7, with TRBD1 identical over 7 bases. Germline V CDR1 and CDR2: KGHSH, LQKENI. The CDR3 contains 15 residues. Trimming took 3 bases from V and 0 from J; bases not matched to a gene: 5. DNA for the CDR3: TGTGCCAGCTCACCGGATACAGGGGACTCCTACGAGCAGTACTTC. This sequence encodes CASSPDTGDSYEQYF.

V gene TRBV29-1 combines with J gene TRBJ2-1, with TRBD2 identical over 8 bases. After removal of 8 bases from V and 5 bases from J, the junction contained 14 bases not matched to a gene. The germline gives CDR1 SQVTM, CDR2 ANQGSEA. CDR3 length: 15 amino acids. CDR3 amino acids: CSSEPGTRGDNEQFF. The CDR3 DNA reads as TGCAGCTCTGAGCCGGGGACTAGAGGGGACAATGAGCAGTTCTTC.